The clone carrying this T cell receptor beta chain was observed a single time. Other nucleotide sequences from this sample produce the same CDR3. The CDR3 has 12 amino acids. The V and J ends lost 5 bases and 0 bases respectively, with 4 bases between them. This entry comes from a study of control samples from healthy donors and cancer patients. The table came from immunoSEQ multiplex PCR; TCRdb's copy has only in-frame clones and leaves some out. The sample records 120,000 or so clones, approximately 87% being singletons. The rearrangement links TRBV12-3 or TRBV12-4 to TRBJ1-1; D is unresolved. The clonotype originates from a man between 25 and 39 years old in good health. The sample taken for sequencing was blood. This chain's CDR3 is CASSTLNTEAFF. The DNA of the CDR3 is TGTGCCAGCAGTACACTGAACACTGAAGCTTTCTTT.